The TCR beta chain under discussion was sequenced for a study of post-analysis software for immune sequencing data. General study findings and limits: Samples from one preparation batch, clustered by F measure, grouped strongly together. Multiple sclerosis was associated with a significant reduction in normalized Chao1 diversity relative to controls. Patients used roughly five TRBV segments, including TRBV5-6, TRBV5-1 and TRBV20-1, more often than controls.

Incorporated into the TCR beta cDNA libraries were unique molecular identifiers, which served to reduce PCR and sequencing biases. Around 450,000 cDNA molecules were recovered from an input of about 0.85 to 11 million T cells. TCRdb recomputed calls from the PCR reads with MiXCR, one row per CDR3 protein. The table includes approximately 730,000 distinct CDR3 sequences, around 45% detected once. This CDR3 region has 13 residues. V lost 1 base to trimming and J lost 3 bases, with 10 bases between them. Germline V lookup: CDR1 DFQATT, CDR2 SNEGSKA (reference sequence). A remark on this clonotype: Its antigen is unidentified.

Specimen: blood. The receptor's source is a girl aged 10 to 17 with multiple sclerosis. The rearrangement uses TRBV20-1 and TRBJ2-7; D is perhaps TRBD1 (6 bases). The DNA for the CDR3 is TGCAGTGCTAGAGTCATGGACAGCTACGAGCAGTACTTC. As protein: CSARVMDSYEQYF.